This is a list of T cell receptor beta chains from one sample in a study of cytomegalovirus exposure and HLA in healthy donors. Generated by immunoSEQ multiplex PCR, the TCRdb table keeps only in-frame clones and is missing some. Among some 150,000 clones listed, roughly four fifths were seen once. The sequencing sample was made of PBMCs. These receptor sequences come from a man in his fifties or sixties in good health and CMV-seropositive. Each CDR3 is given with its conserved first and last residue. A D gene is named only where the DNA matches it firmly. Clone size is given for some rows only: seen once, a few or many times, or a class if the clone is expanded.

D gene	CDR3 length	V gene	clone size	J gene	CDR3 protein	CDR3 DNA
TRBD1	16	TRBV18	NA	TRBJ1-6	CASSSAGGLFNSPLHF	TGTGCCAGCTCATCTGCAGGGGGCTTGTTTAATTCACCCCTCCACTTT
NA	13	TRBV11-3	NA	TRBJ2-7	CASSLGRGYEQYF	TGTGCCAGCAGCTTAGGTCGAGGTTACGAGCAGTACTTC
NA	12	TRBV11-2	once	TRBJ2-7	CASSLAGYEQYF	TGTGCCAGCAGCTTAGCCGGTTACGAGCAGTACTTC
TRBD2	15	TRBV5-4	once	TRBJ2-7	CASSLRLAGDDEQYF	TGTGCCAGCAGCTTGAGATTAGCGGGAGACGACGAGCAGTACTTC
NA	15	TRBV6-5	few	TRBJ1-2	CASSYSRTPNYGYTF	TGTGCCAGCAGTTACTCGAGGACACCTAACTATGGCTACACCTTC
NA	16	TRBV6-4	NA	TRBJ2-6	CASSPGVTHGANVLTF	TGTGCCAGCAGTCCGGGGGTGACACATGGGGCCAACGTCCTGACTTTC
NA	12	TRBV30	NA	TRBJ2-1	CAWSQINNEQFF	TGTGCCTGGAGTCAGATAAACAATGAGCAGTTCTTC
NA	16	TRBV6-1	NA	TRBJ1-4	CASSVSRVKSNEKLFF	TGTGCCAGCAGTGTATCCCGGGTCAAAAGTAATGAAAAGCTGTTTTTT
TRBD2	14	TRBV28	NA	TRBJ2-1	CASSLGLAGDEQFF	TGTGCCAGCAGCCTCGGATTAGCGGGCGATGAGCAGTTCTTC
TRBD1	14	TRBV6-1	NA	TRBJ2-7	CASSGPGQGYEQYF	TGTGCCAGCAGTGGACCGGGACAGGGCTACGAGCAGTACTTC
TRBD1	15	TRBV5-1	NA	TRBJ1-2	CASSPDAGGTYGYTF	TGCGCCAGCAGCCCGGACGCAGGGGGGACCTATGGCTACACCTTC
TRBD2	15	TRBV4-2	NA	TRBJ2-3	CASSETSGGPDTQYF	TGTGCCAGCAGCGAAACTAGCGGGGGCCCAGATACGCAGTATTTT
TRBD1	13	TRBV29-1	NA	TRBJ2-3	CSVADRGPDTQYF	TGCAGCGTTGCGGACAGGGGGCCAGATACGCAGTATTTT
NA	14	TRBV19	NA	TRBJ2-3	CASSIGQGTDTQYF	TGTGCCAGTAGTATAGGACAGGGCACAGATACGCAGTATTTT
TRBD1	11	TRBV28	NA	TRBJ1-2	CASSPDRAYTF	TGTGCCAGCAGCCCAGACAGGGCCTACACCTTC
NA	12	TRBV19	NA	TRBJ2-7	CASSIAGSEQYF	TGTGCCAGTAGTATAGCGGGGAGCGAGCAGTACTTC
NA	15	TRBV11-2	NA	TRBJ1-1	CASSLSSVTNTEAFF	TGTGCCAGCAGCTTATCTTCAGTTACGAACACTGAAGCTTTCTTT
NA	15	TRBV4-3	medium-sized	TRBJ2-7	CASSQEAERTYEQYF	TGCGCCAGCAGCCAAGAAGCGGAGAGGACCTACGAGCAGTACTTC
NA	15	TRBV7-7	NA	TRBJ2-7	CASSLAPGEDYEQYF	TGTGCTAGCAGCTTAGCGCCAGGGGAAGACTACGAGCAGTACTTC
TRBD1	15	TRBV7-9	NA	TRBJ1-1	CASSPDRGSDTEAFF	TGTGCCAGCAGCCCAGACAGGGGGTCAGACACTGAAGCTTTCTTT
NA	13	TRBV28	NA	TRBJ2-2	CASRGRPTGELFF	TGTGCCAGCAGGGGGCGGCCTACCGGGGAGCTGTTTTTT
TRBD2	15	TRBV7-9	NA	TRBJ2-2	CASSLPAGVTGELFF	TGTGCCAGCAGCTTACCAGCGGGGGTCACCGGGGAGCTGTTTTTT
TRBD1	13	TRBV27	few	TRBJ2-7	CASSLSQGREQYF	TGTGCCAGCAGTTTATCACAGGGGCGGGAGCAGTACTTC
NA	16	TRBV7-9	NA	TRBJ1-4	CASSVGQLATNEKLFF	TGTGCCAGCAGCGTCGGACAGCTTGCAACTAATGAAAAACTGTTTTTT
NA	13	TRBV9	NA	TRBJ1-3	CASSYNSGNTIYF	TGTGCCAGCAGCTACAACTCTGGAAACACCATATATTTT
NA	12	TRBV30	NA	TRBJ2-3	CAWKIYTDTQYF	TGTGCCTGGAAAATATACACAGATACGCAGTATTTT
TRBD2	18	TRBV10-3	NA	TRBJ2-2	CAISGSLAGKPNTGELFF	TGTGCCATCAGTGGATCGCTAGCGGGAAAACCCAACACCGGGGAGCTGTTTTTT
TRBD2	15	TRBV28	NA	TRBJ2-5	CASSLGGQNQETQYF	TGTGCCAGCAGTTTGGGAGGGCAGAACCAAGAGACCCAGTACTTC